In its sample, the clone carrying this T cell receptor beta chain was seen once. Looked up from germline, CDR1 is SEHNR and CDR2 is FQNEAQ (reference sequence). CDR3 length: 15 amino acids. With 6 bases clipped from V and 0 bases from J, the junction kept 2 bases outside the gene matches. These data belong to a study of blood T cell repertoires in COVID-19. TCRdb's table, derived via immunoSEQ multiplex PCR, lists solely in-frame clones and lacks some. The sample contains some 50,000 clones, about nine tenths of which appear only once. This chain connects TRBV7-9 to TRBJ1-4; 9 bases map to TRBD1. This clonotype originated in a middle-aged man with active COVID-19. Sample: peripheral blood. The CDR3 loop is CASRGQGTTNEKLFF. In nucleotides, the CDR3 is TGTGCCAGCAGGGGACAGGGAACAACTAATGAAAAACTGTTTTTT.